The 16 T cell receptor beta chains given below trace back to one sample, sequenced in a study of blood T cell repertoires in COVID-19. Here immunoSEQ multiplex PCR was the method, and the copy in TCRdb shows in-frame clones only, minus some. Here the sample spans 80,000 to 90,000 clones, 70% to 90% being singletons. The sample was peripheral blood. Source of these receptors: a man aged 40-55 years with acute or convalescent COVID-19.

This chain joins TRBV30 and TRBJ1-6, with D possibly matching TRBD1 (6 bases). Germline values: CDR1 GTSNPN, CDR2 SVGIG (reference sequence). V shed 2 bases and J shed 10 bases, with 18 bases lying between them. The CDR3 is made up of 15 amino acids. CDR3 region: CAWSLRRTVRSPLHF. Written as DNA, the CDR3 is TGTGCCTGGAGTCTTAGGCGGACAGTTCGATCACCCCTCCACTTT.

The rearrangement joins TRBV10-3 to TRBJ2-1; 10 nucleotides align to TRBD1. The CDR3 is 16 amino acids. CDR1 is ENHRY and CDR2 is SYGVKD in the germline V gene. V was pared by 4 bases and J by 5 bases, with 8 bases of the junction left unmatched. CDR3 in DNA: TGTGCCATCAGTGGGACGGACAGGGGGGCCCACAATGAGCAGTTCTTC. Its translation is CAISGTDRGAHNEQFF.

The chain couples TRBV9 to TRBJ1-6, with D unclear. Trimming shortened V by 0 bases and J by 7 bases, and 11 bases separated the two germline ends. This CDR3 is built from 15 residues. CDR1 SGDLS and CDR2 YYNGEE come from the germline V gene. CDR3 sequence reads: CASSVGATGNSPLHF. The CDR3 DNA reads TGTGCCAGCAGCGTAGGGGCCACGGGGAATTCACCCCTCCACTTT.

The chain uses TRBV9 and TRBJ1-1; D is unclear. V lost 1 base and J lost 0, with 4 bases in between. From germline, CDR1 is SGDLS and CDR2 YYNGEE. This CDR3 region has 13 residues. The DNA of the CDR3 is TGTGCCAGCAGCGTACAGGTGAACACTGAAGCTTTCTTT. Translating it yields CASSVQVNTEAFF.

This clone was picked up one time. The chain uses TRBV12-3 or TRBV12-4 and TRBJ2-1; TRBD1 is a possible D gene (6 bases). There are 13 residues in the CDR3. The V end was cut by 6 bases, the J end by 7 bases, with 13 bases between. The CDR3 nucleotides read TGTGCCAGCAGGGACCGGGACACTAATGAGCAGTTCTTC. Translation gives CASRDRDTNEQFF.

This chain uses TRBV9 with TRBJ2-3; TRBD2 aligns across 7 bases. CDR1 SGDLS and CDR2 YYNGEE come from the germline V gene. The V segment lost 0 bases and the J segment 7 bases; nucleotides outside the gene matches: 2. This CDR3 contains 13 residues. DNA of the CDR3: TGTGCCAGCAGCGTAGAGGGACTACATACGCAGTATTTT. Its translation: CASSVEGLHTQYF. Full variable domain (outside the CDR3, taken from reference TRBV9 and TRBJ2-3): DSGVTQTPKHLITATGQRVTLRCSPRSGDLSVYWYQQSLDQGLQFLIQYYNGEERAKGNILERFSAQQFPDLHSELNLSSLELGDSALYFCASSVEGLHTQYFGPGTRLTVL.

V is TRBV1 and J is TRBJ1-1; TRBD1, the D gene given by the table, was not confirmed from the DNA. TRBV1 is assigned pseudogene status. This CDR3 contains 22 residues. The CDR3 here is CTSSQELSSFPPFHSMNTEAFF. The DNA of the CDR3 is TGCACCAGCAGCCAAGAATTAAGTTCGTTCCCTCCGTTCCACAGTATGAACACTGAAGCTTTCTTT.

This chain joins TRBV12-5 and TRBJ2-3, with 7 bases that match TRBD1. J gave up 4 bases and V 4 bases, and 5 bases lay outside the gene matches. Germline CDR1 LGHNT, CDR2 FRNRAP. This CDR3 region has 14 residues. CDR3 loop: CASGSGQSADTQYF. The CDR3 nucleotides read TGTGCTAGTGGTTCGGGACAGTCAGCAGATACGCAGTATTTT.

The V gene is TRBV5-1, the J gene TRBJ2-1; 13 bases are a match to TRBD2. CDR3 length: 15 residues. Looked up from germline, CDR1 is SGHRS and CDR2 is YFSETQ. V lost 5 bases, J lost 8 bases, and 7 bases stayed unmatched. CDR3 loop: CASSRTSGSVDEQFF. CDR3 DNA sequence: TGCGCCAGCAGTCGGACTAGCGGGAGTGTAGATGAGCAGTTCTTC.

The V call is TRBV7-8, the J call TRBJ2-2; D possibly corresponds to TRBD2 (7 bases). Trimming left V 3 bases short and J 4 bases short, with 12 bases between. This CDR3 spans 15 amino acids. Germline V lookup: CDR1 SGHVS, CDR2 FQNEAQ. In DNA, the CDR3 is TGTGCCAGCAGCTTCTTGGGGGGGCTCACCGGGGAGCTGTTTTTT. It yields the protein CASSFLGGLTGELFF.

This clone was seen just once. The chain joins TRBV9 to TRBJ2-2; a possible D gene is TRBD1 (6 bases). V was cut by 3 bases and J by 1 base, with 10 bases left in between. Germline values: CDR1 SGDLS, CDR2 YYNGEE. This CDR3 is 15 amino acids long. The CDR3 reads CASSAKGVNTGELFF. For the CDR3, the DNA is TGTGCCAGCAGCGCAAAGGGGGTGAACACCGGGGAGCTGTTTTTT.

The chain combines TRBV6-4 with TRBJ2-1; 10 bases fit TRBD1. The germline gives CDR1 MRHNA, CDR2 SNTAGT. The trim removed 5 bases at V and 9 bases at J, leaving 16 bases unmatched. The CDR3 loop spans 17 amino acids. The CDR3 sequence: CASSTSLPGQGLGEQFF. CDR3 DNA sequence: TGTGCCAGCAGTACTAGCCTGCCGGGACAGGGGTTAGGTGAGCAGTTCTTC.

J is TRBJ2-7 and V is TRBV10-3; D perhaps matches TRBD2 (5 bases). The germline CDR1 and CDR2 sequences are ENHRY and SYGVKD. The V end was cut by 5 bases, the J end by 7 bases, with 9 bases between. The CDR3 extends over 11 amino acids. CDR3 amino acids: CAISTSGEQYF. CDR3 coding DNA: TGTGCCATCAGTACCTCGGGGGAGCAGTACTTC.

The chain employs TRBV11-3 and TRBJ2-7; TRBD1 matches 8 bases. V dropped 4 bases and J dropped 3; count of bases not matched to a gene: 11. The germline gives CDR1 SGHNT, CDR2 YENEEA. The CDR3 totals 16 residues. The DNA of the CDR3 is TGTGCCAGCAGCTCCTTCGACAGGGGTGGCAACTACGAGCAGTACTTC. Residues: CASSSFDRGGNYEQYF.

The V gene is TRBV5-6, the J gene TRBJ2-3, with 7 bases matching TRBD2. J gave up 2 bases and V 2 bases, and 5 bases lay outside the gene matches. The CDR3 sequence is 15 residues long. Germline V gene data show CDR1 as SGHDT and CDR2 as YYEEEE. DNA for the CDR3: TGTGCCAGCAGCTTTCTAGCGGATACCACAGATACGCAGTATTTT. It translates to CASSFLADTTDTQYF.

J is TRBJ2-7 and V is TRBV12-3 or TRBV12-4; D remains ambiguous. The CDR3 is made up of 13 amino acids. V dropped 5 bases and J dropped 1 base, with 9 bases sitting between them. The CDR3 DNA reads TGTGCCAGCAGTCCGACATTTTCCTACGAGCAGTACTTC. Protein sequence: CASSPTFSYEQYF.